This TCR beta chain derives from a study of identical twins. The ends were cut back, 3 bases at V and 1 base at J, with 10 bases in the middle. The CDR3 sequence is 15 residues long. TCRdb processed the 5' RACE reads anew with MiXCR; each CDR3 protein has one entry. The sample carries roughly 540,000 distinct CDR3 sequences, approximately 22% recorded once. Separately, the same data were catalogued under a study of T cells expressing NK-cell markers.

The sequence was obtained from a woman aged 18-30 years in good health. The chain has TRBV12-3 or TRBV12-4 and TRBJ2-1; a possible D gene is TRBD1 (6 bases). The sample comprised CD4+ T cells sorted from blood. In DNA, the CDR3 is TGTGCCAGCAGTTTCAGGGGAGTGTCCTACAATGAGCAGTTCTTC. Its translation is CASSFRGVSYNEQFF.